The present TCR beta chain was sequenced within a study of shared clonotypes between healthy human individuals. Study observations and caveats: All-four-donor shared clonotypes had higher generation probabilities than non-shared clonotypes did.

This CDR3 comprises 15 residues. CDR1 and CDR2 from the germline V gene are SGHDT and YYEEEE. The V gene end was trimmed by 1 base and the J gene end by 0 bases; junction bases not matched to a gene: 3. The assay was immunoSEQ multiplex PCR, and TCRdb's table has in-frame clones only and misses some. In the table there are 2 million to 2.5 million clones, nearly 97% of which are singletons. A word on this clone: Its antigen remains unidentified.

Material for sequencing was naive CD4+ T cells sorted from blood. Noted subset: CD45RA+ positively selected. The source of this sequence is a man between 18 and 29 years old in good health. The rearrangement uses TRBV5-6 and TRBJ2-7, with 8 positions matching TRBD1. CDR3 amino acids: CASSLQDRDSYEQYF. The CDR3 coding sequence is TGTGCCAGCAGCTTGCAGGACAGGGACTCCTACGAGCAGTACTTC.